The next 12 T cell receptor beta chains were all read from a single sample in a study of shared clonotypes between healthy human individuals. Sequencing used immunoSEQ multiplex PCR; TCRdb keeps in-frame clones, though not all of them. The sample has about 2,500,000 clones; around nine tenths are singletons. The sample consisted of naive CD4+ T cells sorted from blood. Subset described: CD45RA+ positively selected. These receptors came from a man aged 18 to 29 in good health.

The chain combines TRBV4-1 with TRBJ1-2, with no clear D. V shed 0 bases and J shed 8 bases, with 10 bases lying between them. The germline V gene encodes CDR1 MGHRA and CDR2 YSYEKL. There are 13 residues in the CDR3. The CDR3 loop is CASSQDLARGYTF. The CDR3 DNA sequence: TGCGCCAGCAGCCAAGATTTGGCACGGGGCTACACCTTC.

The genes are TRBV7-9 and TRBJ2-2, with TRBD2 identical over 7 bases. The length of the CDR3 is 16 residues. Losses at the gene ends were 3 bases for V and 6 bases for J; bases not matched to a gene: 10. Germline V CDR1 and CDR2: SEHNR, FQNEAQ (reference sequence). The CDR3 DNA is TGTGCCAGCAGCTTTTTCGGGAGGCTGGCCCCCGGGGAGCTGTTTTTT. This gives the protein CASSFFGRLAPGELFF.

The rearrangement joins TRBV25-1 to TRBJ1-6; D not resolved. Germline CDR1 MGHDK, CDR2 SYGVNS. The CDR3 is 14 amino acids. Trimming shortened V by 1 base and J by 7 bases, and 8 bases separated the two germline ends. The CDR3 DNA reads as TGTGCCAGCAGTGAATTAGGTACGAATTCACCCCTCCACTTT. Protein sequence: CASSELGTNSPLHF.

The chain uses TRBV4-1 and TRBJ2-5; tentatively, D is TRBD1 or TRBD2 (7 bases each). This CDR3 is built from 15 residues. Germline assignment: CDR1 MGHRA and CDR2 YSYEKL. Trimming left V 4 bases short and J 2 bases short, with 14 bases between. CDR3 amino acids: CASSPREGAQETQYF. The CDR3 DNA is TGCGCCAGCAGCCCCAGGGAGGGGGCACAAGAGACCCAGTACTTC.

V gene TRBV5-1 combines with J gene TRBJ2-5; a possible D gene is TRBD2 (5 bases). Germline CDR1 is SGHRS and CDR2 is YFSETQ. Between the trimmed V and J ends, which lost 4 bases and 1 base, there was a span of 11 bases. The CDR3 is made up of 14 amino acids. CDR3 sequence: CASSPGGFQETQYF. The CDR3 DNA follows: TGCGCCAGCAGCCCCGGCGGGTTCCAAGAGACCCAGTACTTC.

This clone has a single count. This chain's CDR3 is CASSVANRDPQDTQYF. Written as DNA, the CDR3 is TGTGCCAGCAGCGTAGCTAACCGGGACCCACAGGATACGCAGTATTTT. The chain joins TRBV9 to TRBJ2-3; tentatively, D is TRBD1 or TRBD2 (5 bases each). Trimming cost V 0 bases and J 6 bases, with 17 bases left between them. Germline CDR1 and CDR2: SGDLS and YYNGEE. The CDR3 is 16 residues long.

Worth noting for this clone: Sequence at one end of the junction differs from germline and may be a read error. Other DNA sequences from this sample encode an identical CDR3 as well. The chain joins TRBV13 to TRBJ2-5; the D gene could be TRBD1 or TRBD2 (5 bases each). This CDR3 has 15 amino acids. Germline values: CDR1 PRHDT, CDR2 FYEKMQ (reference sequence). CDR3: CASSLGGQGEETQYF. DNA for the CDR3: TGTGCCAGCAGTTTAGGTGGGCAGGGAGAAGAGACCCAGTACTTC.

The chain couples TRBV6-1 to TRBJ1-2; TRBD1 might be the D (5 bases). V was cut by 2 bases and J by 8 bases, with 15 bases left in between. This CDR3 contains 14 residues. CDR1 is MNHNS, CDR2 SASEGT, per germline. CDR3: CASSELGGSTGYTF. The CDR3, as DNA: TGTGCCAGCAGTGAACTGGGGGGGTCGACCGGCTACACCTTC.

As regards this clone: Other DNA sequences within the sample encode an identical CDR3. The chain employs TRBV19 and TRBJ2-7; 10 nucleotides line up with TRBD1. Trimming took 4 bases from V and 3 from J; bases not matched to a gene: 3. Germline-derived CDR1 and CDR2 are LNHDA and SQIVND (reference sequence). The CDR3 is 14 amino acids. The CDR3: CASSTGTGVYEQYF. CDR3 nucleotide sequence: TGTGCCAGTAGTACCGGGACAGGGGTCTACGAGCAGTACTTC.

The rearrangement joins TRBV7-9 to TRBJ2-5; perhaps TRBD1 as D (5 bases). In germline, CDR1 is SEHNR, CDR2 FQNEAQ (reference sequence). The CDR3 is 17 residues long. V shed 3 bases and J shed 3 bases, with 20 bases lying between them. CDR3 coding DNA: TGTGCCAGCAGCTTCGTCCGACTGGGGCCGCCTGAAGAGACCCAGTACTTC. Translated: CASSFVRLGPPEETQYF.

This clone was counted once. The chain has TRBV28 and TRBJ1-2, with 8 bases aligning to TRBD1. Germline V CDR1 and CDR2: MDHEN, SYDVKM. J lost 8 bases, V lost 2 bases, and 4 bases had no gene match. The CDR3 spans 13 residues. In nucleotides, the CDR3 is TGTGCCAGCAGTTTAACCAGGGGGCAGGGCTACACCTTC. Translated, it gives CASSLTRGQGYTF.

This clone was seen just once. The gene calls are TRBV7-9 and TRBJ2-7; no firm D call. The germline V gene encodes CDR1 SEHNR and CDR2 FQNEAQ (reference sequence). This CDR3 spans 12 amino acids. The V end lost 6 bases, the J end lost 2 bases, and 8 bases lay between the germline ends. CDR3 sequence: CASSPTPYEQYF. CDR3 DNA sequence: TGTGCCAGCAGTCCCACCCCCTACGAGCAGTACTTC.